The clone carrying this T cell receptor beta chain was counted between two and nine times. Antigen specificity is unknown. These data originate in a study of T-cell reconstitution after alpha-beta-depleted transplantation in children. A library of TCRbeta sequences, prepared with unique molecular identifiers, was generated. TCRdb re-called the PCR reads through MiXCR, storing one row per CDR3 protein. The data show around 420,000 distinct CDR3 sequences, around 15% seen once. Study observations and caveats: Several hundred expanded graft clones reportedly were the source of alpha-beta T cells about two months after transplant. Newly made T cells mostly supplied T-cell counts and diversity one year after transplant.

V was cut by 3 bases and J by 5 bases, with 7 bases left in between. This CDR3 spans 13 amino acids. The receptor's source is a boy in the first two years of life who had a stem cell transplant for Wiskott-Aldrich syndrome, so the T cells may come from the graft donor. The rearrangement uses TRBV12-3 or TRBV12-4 and TRBJ2-2, with D hard to call. This sample comprised PBMCs, mostly from graft donor cells, obtained 360 days after TCRalphabeta/CD19-depleted stem cell transplant. This CDR3 is CASSFRETGELFF. DNA of the CDR3: TGTGCCAGCAGTTTTCGAGAAACCGGGGAGCTGTTTTTT.